This TCR beta chain was profiled in a study of cytomegalovirus exposure and HLA in healthy donors. Study-wide results and limits: Testing in vitro showed a few CMV-associated chains specific for CMV antigens.

To note about this clone: Its antigen is still unknown.

Germline V lookup: CDR1 SQVTM, CDR2 ANQGSEA. V was clipped by 4 bases and J by 6 bases, with 16 bases between them. This CDR3 has 13 residues. The PCR used 60 Vbeta and 13 Jbeta primers. TCRdb's table, derived via immunoSEQ multiplex PCR, lists solely in-frame clones and lacks some. The sample has fewer than 110,000 clones, roughly 82% seen once; the top ten hold 2% to 3%. Sequencing was carried out using PBMCs. The chain employs TRBV29-1 and TRBJ2-7; TRBD2 might be the D (6 bases). The receptor was isolated from a man younger than 40 in good health and CMV-seropositive. This CDR3 reads CSVVTGVEGEQYF. As DNA, the CDR3 is TGCAGCGTTGTTACGGGAGTTGAAGGCGAGCAGTACTTC.